This TCR beta chain was sequenced for a study of radiotherapy plus CTLA-4 blockade in lung cancer. General study findings and limits: The study found tumor-derived TCR clones expanded in blood after radiotherapy plus ipilimumab.

Patients had chemo-refractory metastatic non-small-cell lung cancer and received focal radiation plus CTLA-4 blockade that used ipilimumab. As concerns this clone: Its antigen is as yet unknown.

Germline CDR1 MGHRA, CDR2 YSYEKL. Losses at the gene ends were 4 bases for V and 0 bases for J; bases not matched to a gene: 6. This CDR3 is 16 amino acids long. Repertoires were generated with immunoSEQ multiplex PCR, while TCRdb's copy carries only in-frame clones and drops some. The table lists tens of thousands of clones, around 70% of them singletons. The sequenced sample was peripheral blood, obtained from a patient treated with radiotherapy plus ipilimumab. The chain recombines TRBV4-1 with TRBJ2-7; TRBD2 matches at 10 bases. The sequence came from a human donor with non-small cell lung cancer who had stable disease on radiotherapy plus ipilimumab. As DNA, the CDR3 is TGCGCCAGCAGCCTCCCTAGCGGGGGAGCCTCCTACGAGCAGTACTTC. Encoded protein: CASSLPSGGASYEQYF.